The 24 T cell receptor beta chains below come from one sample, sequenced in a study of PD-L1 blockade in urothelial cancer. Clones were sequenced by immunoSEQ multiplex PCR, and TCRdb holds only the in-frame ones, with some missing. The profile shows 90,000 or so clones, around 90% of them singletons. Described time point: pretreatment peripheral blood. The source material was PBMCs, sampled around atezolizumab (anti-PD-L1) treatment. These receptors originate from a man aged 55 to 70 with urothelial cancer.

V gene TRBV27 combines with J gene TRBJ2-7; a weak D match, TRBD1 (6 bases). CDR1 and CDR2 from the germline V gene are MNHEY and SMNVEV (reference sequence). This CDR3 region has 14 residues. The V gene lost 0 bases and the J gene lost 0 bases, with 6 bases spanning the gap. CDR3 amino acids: CASSLSGGSYEQYF. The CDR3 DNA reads TGTGCCAGCAGTTTATCAGGGGGCTCCTACGAGCAGTACTTC.

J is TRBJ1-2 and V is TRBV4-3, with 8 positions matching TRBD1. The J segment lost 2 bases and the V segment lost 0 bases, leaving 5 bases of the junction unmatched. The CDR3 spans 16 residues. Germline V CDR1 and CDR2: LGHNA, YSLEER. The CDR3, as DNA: TGCGCCAGCAGCCAAGATCTTGGACAGGGCAACTATGGCTACACCTTC. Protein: CASSQDLGQGNYGYTF.

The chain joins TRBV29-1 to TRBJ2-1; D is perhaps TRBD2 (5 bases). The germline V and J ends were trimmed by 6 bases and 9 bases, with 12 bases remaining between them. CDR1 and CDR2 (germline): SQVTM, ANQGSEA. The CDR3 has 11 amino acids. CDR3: CSVGEWGEQFF. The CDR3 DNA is TGCAGCGTCGGGGAGTGGGGTGAGCAGTTCTTC.

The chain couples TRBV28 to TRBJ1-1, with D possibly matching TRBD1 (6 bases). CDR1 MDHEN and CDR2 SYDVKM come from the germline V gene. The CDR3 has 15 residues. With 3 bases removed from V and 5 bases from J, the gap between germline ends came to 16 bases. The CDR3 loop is CASSLRRGRGTEAFF. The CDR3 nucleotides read TGTGCCAGCAGTTTGAGGAGGGGGAGGGGAACTGAAGCTTTCTTT.

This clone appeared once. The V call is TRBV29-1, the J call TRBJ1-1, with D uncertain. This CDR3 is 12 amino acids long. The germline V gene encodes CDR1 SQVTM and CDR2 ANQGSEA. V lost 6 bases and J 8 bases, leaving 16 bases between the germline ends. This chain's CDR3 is CSVHRPEREAFF. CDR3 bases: TGCAGCGTCCATCGGCCCGAGCGGGAAGCTTTCTTT.

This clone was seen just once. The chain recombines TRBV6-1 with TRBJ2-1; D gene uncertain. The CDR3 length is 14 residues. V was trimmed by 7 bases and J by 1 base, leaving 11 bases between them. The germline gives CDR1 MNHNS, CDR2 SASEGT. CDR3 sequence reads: CASTRRGSYNEQFF. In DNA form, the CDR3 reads TGTGCCAGCACCCGGAGAGGTTCCTACAATGAGCAGTTCTTC.

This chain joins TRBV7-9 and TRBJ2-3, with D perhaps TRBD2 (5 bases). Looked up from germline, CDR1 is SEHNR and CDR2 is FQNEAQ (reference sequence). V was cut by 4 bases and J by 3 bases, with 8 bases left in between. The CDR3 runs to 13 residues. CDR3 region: CASSSPGTDTQYF. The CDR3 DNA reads TGTGCCAGCAGCTCCCCGGGGACAGATACGCAGTATTTT.

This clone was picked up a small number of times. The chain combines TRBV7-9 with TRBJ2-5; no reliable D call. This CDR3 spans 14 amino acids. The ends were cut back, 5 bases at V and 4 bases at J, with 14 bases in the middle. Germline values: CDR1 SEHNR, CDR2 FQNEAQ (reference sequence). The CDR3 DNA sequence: TGTGCCAGCAGCGCCGGATGGCGGCTAGAGACCCAGTACTTC. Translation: CASSAGWRLETQYF.

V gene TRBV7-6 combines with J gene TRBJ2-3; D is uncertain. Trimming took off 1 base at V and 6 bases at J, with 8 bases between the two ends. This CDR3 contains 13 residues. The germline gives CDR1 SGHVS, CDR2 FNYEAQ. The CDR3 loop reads CASSLVQLDTQYF. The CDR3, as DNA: TGTGCCAGCAGCTTAGTACAGTTGGATACGCAGTATTTT.

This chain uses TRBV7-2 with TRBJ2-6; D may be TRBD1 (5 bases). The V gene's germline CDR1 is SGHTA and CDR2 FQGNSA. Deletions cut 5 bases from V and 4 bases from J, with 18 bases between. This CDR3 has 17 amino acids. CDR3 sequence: CASSQDAGLGGANVLTF. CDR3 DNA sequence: TGTGCCAGCAGCCAGGACGCAGGGTTGGGGGGGGCCAACGTCCTGACTTTC.

The CDR3 spells CASSWDRDEQYF. The CDR3, as DNA: TGTGCCAGCAGCTGGGACAGGGACGAGCAGTACTTC. The genes are TRBV2 and TRBJ2-7; 9 bases map to TRBD1. There are 12 residues in the CDR3. Germline V gene lookup returns CDR1 SNHLY and CDR2 FYNNEI. With 6 bases clipped from V and 5 bases from J, the junction kept 2 bases outside the gene matches.

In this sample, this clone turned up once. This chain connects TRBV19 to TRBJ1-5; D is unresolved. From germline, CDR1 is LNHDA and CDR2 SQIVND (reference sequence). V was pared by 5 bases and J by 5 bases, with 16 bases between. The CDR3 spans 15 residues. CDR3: CASSDSLSGYQPQHF. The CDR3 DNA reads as TGTGCCAGTAGTGATTCTCTCTCAGGCTATCAGCCCCAGCATTTT.

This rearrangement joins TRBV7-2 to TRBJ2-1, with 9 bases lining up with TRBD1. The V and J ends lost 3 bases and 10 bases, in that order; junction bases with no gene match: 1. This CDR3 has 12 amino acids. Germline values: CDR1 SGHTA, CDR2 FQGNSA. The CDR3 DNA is TGTGCCAGCAGCTTGACAGGGGGGGAGCAGTTCTTC. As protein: CASSLTGGEQFF.

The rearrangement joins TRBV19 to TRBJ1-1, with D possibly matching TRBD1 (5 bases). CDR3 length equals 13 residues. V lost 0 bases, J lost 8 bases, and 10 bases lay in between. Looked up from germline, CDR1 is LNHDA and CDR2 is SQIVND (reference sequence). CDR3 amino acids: CASSIEGGSEAFF. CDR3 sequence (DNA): TGTGCCAGTAGTATAGAGGGGGGTTCCGAAGCTTTCTTT.

For the CDR3, the DNA is TGCAGCGTTGAAGGAATTAGCGGGAGGACAGATACGCAGTATTTT. This sequence encodes CSVEGISGRTDTQYF. This sequence joins TRBV29-1 and TRBJ2-3; 10 bases map to TRBD2. The CDR3 contains 15 residues. V dropped 1 base and J dropped 3; count of bases not matched to a gene: 4. The germline V gene has CDR1 SQVTM and CDR2 ANQGSEA.

As DNA, the CDR3 is TGTGCCAGCAGCTTTCAGGACACTGAAGCTTTCTTT. Translating it yields CASSFQDTEAFF. The chain couples TRBV7-2 to TRBJ1-1, with D unresolved. Germline V gives CDR1 SGHTA, CDR2 FQGNSA. This CDR3 is built from 12 residues. Trimming shortened V by 3 bases and J by 3 bases, and 5 bases separated the two germline ends.

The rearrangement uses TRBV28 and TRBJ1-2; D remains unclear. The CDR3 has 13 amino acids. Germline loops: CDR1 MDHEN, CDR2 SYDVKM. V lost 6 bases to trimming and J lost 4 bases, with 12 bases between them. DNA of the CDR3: TGTGCCAGCAGCCTATCAGAGGGCTATGGCTACACCTTC. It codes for CASSLSEGYGYTF.

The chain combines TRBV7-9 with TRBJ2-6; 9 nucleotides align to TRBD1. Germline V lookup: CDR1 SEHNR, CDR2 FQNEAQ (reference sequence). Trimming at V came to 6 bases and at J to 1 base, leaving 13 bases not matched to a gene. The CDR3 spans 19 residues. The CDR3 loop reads CASRPSGTGFFSGANVLTF. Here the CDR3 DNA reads TGTGCCAGCAGGCCGAGCGGGACAGGGTTTTTTTCTGGGGCCAACGTCCTGACTTTC. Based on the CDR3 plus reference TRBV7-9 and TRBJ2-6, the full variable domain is DTGVSQNPRHKITKRGQNVTFRCDPISEHNRLYWYRQTLGQGPEFLTYFQNEAQLEKSRLLSDRFSAERPKGSFSTLEIQRTEQGDSAMYLCASRPSGTGFFSGANVLTFGAGSRLTVL.

The CDR3 here is CASSQDLGRSETQYF. The CDR3 region has the DNA TGCGCCAGCAGCCAAGATCTTGGTAGGAGTGAGACCCAGTACTTC. The rearrangement links TRBV4-1 to TRBJ2-5; no firm D call. The germline CDR1 and CDR2 sequences are MGHRA and YSYEKL. V was clipped by 0 bases and J by 5 bases, with 13 bases between them. This CDR3 region has 15 residues.

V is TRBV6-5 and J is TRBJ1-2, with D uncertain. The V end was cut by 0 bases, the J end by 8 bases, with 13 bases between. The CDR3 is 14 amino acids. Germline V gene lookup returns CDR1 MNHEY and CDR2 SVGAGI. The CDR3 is CASSYSGSGRGYTF. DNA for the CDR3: TGTGCCAGCAGTTACTCGGGCAGCGGTCGAGGCTACACCTTC.

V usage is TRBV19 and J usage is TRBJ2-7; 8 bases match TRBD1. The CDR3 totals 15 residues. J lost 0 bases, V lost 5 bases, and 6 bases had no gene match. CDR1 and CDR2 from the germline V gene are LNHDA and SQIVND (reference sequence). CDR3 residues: CASSPGQGASYEQYF. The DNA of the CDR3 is TGTGCCAGTAGTCCCGGACAGGGAGCCTCCTACGAGCAGTACTTC.

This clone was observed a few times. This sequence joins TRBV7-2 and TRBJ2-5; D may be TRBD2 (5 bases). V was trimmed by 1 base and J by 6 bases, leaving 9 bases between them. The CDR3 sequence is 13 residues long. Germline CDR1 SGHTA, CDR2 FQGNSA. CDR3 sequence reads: CASSLDRGKTQYF. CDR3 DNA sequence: TGTGCCAGCAGCTTAGACCGGGGTAAGACCCAGTACTTC.

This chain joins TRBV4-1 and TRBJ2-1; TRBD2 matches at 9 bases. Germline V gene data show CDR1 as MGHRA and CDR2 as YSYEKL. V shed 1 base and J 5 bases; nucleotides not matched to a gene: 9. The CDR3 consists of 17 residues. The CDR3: CASSQVGRGRAHNEQFF. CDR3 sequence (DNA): TGCGCCAGCAGCCAAGTAGGGCGCGGGAGGGCCCACAATGAGCAGTTCTTC.

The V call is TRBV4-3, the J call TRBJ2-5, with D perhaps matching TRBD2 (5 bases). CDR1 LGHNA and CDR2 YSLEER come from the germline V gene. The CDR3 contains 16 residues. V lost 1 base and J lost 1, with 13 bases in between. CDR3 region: CASSQVAGAAQETQYF. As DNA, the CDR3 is TGCGCCAGCAGCCAAGTTGCCGGAGCGGCCCAAGAGACCCAGTACTTC.